This T cell receptor (beta chain) was retrieved from a study of blood T cell repertoires in COVID-19. Study-level background: Material from acute and convalescent COVID-19 was sourced from the United States, Italy and Spain. The analysed material was cDNA or gDNA that came from T cells, B-cell-depleted T cells, or PBMCs.

Germline V CDR1 and CDR2: SGHRS, YFSETQ. This CDR3 has 16 amino acids. V was pared by 4 bases and J by 1 base, with 15 bases between. Per the authors' pipeline: Amplification with reference gene primers provided the estimates of nucleated cell counts. Assay: immunoSEQ multiplex PCR; the TCRdb copy retains only in-frame clones and omits some. V and J calls and clone size are those listed in that table; D and trimming were worked out from the DNA. The sample has some 69,000 clones; about 91% are singletons. The source of this sequence is a woman aged 45-59 years with active COVID-19. The sample consisted of peripheral blood. The J gene is TRBJ2-1, the V gene TRBV5-1, with TRBD2 as a possible D gene (6 bases). The CDR3 protein is CASSPSTGVSYNEQFF. DNA for the CDR3: TGCGCCAGCAGCCCAAGCACGGGGGTATCCTACAATGAGCAGTTCTTC.